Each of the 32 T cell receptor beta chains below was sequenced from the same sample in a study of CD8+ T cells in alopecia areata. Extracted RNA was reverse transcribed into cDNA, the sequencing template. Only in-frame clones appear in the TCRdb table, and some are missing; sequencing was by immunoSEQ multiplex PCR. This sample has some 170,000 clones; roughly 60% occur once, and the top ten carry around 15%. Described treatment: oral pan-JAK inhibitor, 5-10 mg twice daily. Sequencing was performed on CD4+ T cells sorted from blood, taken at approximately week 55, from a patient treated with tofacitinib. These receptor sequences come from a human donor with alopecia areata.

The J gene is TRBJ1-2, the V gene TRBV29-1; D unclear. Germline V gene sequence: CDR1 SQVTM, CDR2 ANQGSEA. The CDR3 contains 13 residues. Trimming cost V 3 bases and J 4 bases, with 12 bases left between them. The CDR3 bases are TGCAGCGTTGATGAAGGCAGACCCTATGGCTACACCTTC. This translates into CSVDEGRPYGYTF.

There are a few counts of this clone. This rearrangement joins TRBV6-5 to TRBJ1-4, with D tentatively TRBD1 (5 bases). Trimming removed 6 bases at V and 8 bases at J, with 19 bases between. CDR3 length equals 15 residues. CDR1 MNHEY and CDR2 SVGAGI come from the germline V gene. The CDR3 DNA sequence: TGTGCCAGCAGACGTTCCGGGACCGCCAGCGAAAAACTGTTTTTT. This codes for CASRRSGTASEKLFF.

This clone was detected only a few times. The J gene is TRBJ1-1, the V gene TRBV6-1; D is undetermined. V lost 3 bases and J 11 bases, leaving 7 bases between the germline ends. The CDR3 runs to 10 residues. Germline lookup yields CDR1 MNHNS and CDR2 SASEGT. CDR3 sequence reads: CASSDRAAFF. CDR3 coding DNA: TGTGCCAGCAGTGACAGAGCGGCTTTCTTT.

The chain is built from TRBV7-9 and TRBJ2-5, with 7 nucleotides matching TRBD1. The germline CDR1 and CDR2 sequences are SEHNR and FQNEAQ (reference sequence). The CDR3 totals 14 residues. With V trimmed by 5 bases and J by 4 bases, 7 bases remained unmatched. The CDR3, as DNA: TGTGCCAGCAGCGTTAGGGGGCTGCGAGAGACCCAGTACTTC. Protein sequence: CASSVRGLRETQYF. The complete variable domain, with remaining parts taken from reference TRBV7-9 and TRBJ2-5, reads DTGVSQNPRHKITKRGQNVTFRCDPISEHNRLYWYRQTLGQGPEFLTYFQNEAQLEKSRLLSDRFSAERPKGSFSTLEIQRTEQGDSAMYLCASSVRGLRETQYFGPGTRLLVL.

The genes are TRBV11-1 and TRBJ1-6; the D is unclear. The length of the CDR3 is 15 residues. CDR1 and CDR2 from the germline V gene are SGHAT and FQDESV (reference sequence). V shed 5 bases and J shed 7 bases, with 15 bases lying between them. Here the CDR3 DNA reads TGTGCCAGCAGCGGCGATTCAGGCACGAATTCACCCCTCCACTTT. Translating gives CASSGDSGTNSPLHF.

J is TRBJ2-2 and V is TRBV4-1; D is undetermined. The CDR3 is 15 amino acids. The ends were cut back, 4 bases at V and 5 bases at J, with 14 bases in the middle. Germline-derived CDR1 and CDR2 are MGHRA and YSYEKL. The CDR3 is CASSRTRDGTGELFF. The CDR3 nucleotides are TGCGCCAGCAGCCGGACGAGAGACGGAACCGGGGAGCTGTTTTTT.

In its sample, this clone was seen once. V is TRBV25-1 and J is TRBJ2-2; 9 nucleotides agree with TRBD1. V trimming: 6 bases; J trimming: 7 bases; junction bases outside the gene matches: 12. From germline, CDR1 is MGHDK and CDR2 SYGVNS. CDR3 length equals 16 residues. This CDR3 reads CASSPWGQGGGGELFF. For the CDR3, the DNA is TGTGCCAGCAGCCCCTGGGGACAGGGAGGCGGCGGGGAGCTGTTTTTT.

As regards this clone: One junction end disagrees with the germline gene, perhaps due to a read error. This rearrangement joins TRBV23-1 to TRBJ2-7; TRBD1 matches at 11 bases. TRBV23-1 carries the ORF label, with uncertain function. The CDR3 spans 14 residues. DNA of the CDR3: TGCGCGAGCAACCGGGACAGGGGGTACTACGAGCAGTACTTC. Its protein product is CASNRDRGYYEQYF.

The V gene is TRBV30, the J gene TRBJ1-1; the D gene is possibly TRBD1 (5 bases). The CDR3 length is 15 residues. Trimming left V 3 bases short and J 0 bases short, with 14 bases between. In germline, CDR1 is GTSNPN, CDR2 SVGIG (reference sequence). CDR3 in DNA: TGTGCCTGGAGGCCAGGGAATGTTATGAACACTGAAGCTTTCTTT. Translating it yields CAWRPGNVMNTEAFF.

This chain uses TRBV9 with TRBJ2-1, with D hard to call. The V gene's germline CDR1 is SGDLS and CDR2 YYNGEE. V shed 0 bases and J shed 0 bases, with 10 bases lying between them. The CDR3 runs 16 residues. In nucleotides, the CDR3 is TGTGCCAGCAGCGTAGGCGGCAGAAGCTCCTACAATGAGCAGTTCTTC. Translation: CASSVGGRSSYNEQFF.

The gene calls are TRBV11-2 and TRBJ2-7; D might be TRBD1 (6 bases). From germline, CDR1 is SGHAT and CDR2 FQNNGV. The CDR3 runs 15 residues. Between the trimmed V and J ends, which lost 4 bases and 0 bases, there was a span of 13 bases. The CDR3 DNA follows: TGTGCCAGCAGCTCCAGTGGGGGCCGCTCCTACGAGCAGTACTTC. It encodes CASSSSGGRSYEQYF.

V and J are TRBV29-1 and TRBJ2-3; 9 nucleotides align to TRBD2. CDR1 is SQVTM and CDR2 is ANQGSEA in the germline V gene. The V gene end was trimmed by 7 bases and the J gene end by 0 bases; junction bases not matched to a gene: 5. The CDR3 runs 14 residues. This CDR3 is CSAILAGSTDTQYF. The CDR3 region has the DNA TGCAGCGCTATACTAGCGGGTAGCACAGATACGCAGTATTTT.

For the CDR3, the DNA is TGTGCCACCAGCAGAGATCGTGCCAGGGGGCTTGAGACCCAGTACTTC. Amino acid sequence: CATSRDRARGLETQYF. The chain joins TRBV15 to TRBJ2-5; TRBD1 matches 8 bases. The V segment lost 0 bases and the J segment 5 bases; nucleotides outside the gene matches: 8. Germline values: CDR1 LNHNV, CDR2 YYDKDF (reference sequence). The CDR3 covers 16 residues.

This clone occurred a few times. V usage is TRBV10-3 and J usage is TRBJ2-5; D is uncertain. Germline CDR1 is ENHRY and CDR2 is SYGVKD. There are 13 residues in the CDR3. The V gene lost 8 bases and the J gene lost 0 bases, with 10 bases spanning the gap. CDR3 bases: TGTGCCATCCAAGCGCAGTACCAAGAGACCCAGTACTTC. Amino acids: CAIQAQYQETQYF.

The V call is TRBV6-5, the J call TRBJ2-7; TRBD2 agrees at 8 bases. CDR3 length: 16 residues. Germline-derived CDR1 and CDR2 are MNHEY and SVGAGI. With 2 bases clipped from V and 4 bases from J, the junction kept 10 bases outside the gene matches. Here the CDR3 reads CASSYAVTGGIYEQYF. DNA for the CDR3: TGTGCCAGCAGTTACGCTGTAACGGGGGGGATATACGAGCAGTACTTC.

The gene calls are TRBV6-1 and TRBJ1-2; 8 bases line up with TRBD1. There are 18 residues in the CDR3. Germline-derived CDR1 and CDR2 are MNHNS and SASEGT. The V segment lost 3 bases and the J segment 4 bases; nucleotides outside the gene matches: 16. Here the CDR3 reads CASSERTGNVPLGYGYTF. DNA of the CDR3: TGTGCCAGCAGTGAGAGGACAGGGAACGTCCCTTTGGGCTATGGCTACACCTTC.

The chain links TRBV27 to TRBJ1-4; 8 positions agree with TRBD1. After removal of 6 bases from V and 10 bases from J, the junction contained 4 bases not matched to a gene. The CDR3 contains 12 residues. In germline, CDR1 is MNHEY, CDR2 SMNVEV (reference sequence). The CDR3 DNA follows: TGTGCCAGCAGGACAGGGGAGGGAAAACTGTTTTTT. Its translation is CASRTGEGKLFF.

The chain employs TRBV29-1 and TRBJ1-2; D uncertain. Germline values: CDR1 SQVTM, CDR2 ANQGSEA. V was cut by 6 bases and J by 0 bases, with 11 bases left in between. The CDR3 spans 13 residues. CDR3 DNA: TGCAGCGTGGCCAAGGAGGCTAACTATGGCTACACCTTC. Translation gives CSVAKEANYGYTF.

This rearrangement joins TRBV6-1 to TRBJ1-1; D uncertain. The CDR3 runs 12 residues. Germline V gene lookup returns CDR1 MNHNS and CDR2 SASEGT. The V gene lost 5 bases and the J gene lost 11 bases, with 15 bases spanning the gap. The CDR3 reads CASSRSDSGAFF. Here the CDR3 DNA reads TGTGCCAGCAGTCGCTCAGACTCAGGCGCTTTCTTT.

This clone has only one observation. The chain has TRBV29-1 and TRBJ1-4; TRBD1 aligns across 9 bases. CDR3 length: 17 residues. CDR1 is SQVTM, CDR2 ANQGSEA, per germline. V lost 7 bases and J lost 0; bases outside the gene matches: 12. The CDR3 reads CSASGDRDFATNEKLFF. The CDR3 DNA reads TGCAGCGCGAGCGGGGACAGGGACTTTGCAACTAATGAAAAACTGTTTTTT.

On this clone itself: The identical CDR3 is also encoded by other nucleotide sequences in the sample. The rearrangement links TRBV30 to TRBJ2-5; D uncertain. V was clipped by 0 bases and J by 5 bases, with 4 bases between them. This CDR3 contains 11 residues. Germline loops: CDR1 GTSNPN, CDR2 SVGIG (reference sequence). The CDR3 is CAWSVRETQYF. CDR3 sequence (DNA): TGTGCCTGGAGTGTTCGGGAGACCCAGTACTTC.

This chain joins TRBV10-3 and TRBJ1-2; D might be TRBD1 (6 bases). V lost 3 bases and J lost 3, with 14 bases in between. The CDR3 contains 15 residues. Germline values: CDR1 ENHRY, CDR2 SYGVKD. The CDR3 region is CAISDGGRLDYGYTF. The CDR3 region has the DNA TGTGCCATCAGTGATGGGGGGCGCCTGGACTATGGCTACACCTTC.

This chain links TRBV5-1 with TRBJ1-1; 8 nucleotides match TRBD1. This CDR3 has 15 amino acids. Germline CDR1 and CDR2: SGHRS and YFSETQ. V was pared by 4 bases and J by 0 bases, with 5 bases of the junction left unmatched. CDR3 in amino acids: CASSPRTGLNTEAFF. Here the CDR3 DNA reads TGCGCCAGCAGCCCAAGGACAGGGCTGAACACTGAAGCTTTCTTT.

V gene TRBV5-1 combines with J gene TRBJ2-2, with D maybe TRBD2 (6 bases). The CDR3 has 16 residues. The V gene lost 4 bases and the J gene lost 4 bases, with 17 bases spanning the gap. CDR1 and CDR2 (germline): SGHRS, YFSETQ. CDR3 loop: CASSTPSDFGTGELFF. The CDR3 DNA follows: TGCGCCAGCAGCACGCCTAGCGATTTTGGCACCGGGGAGCTGTTTTTT.

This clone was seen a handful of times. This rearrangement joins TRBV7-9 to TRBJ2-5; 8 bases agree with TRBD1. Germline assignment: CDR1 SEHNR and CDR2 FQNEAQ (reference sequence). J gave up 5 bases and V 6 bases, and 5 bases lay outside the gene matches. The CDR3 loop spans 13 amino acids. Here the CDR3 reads CASSRTGLETQYF. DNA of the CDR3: TGTGCCAGCAGTCGGACAGGGTTGGAGACCCAGTACTTC. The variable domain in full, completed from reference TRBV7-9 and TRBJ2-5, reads DTGVSQNPRHKITKRGQNVTFRCDPISEHNRLYWYRQTLGQGPEFLTYFQNEAQLEKSRLLSDRFSAERPKGSFSTLEIQRTEQGDSAMYLCASSRTGLETQYFGPGTRLLVL.

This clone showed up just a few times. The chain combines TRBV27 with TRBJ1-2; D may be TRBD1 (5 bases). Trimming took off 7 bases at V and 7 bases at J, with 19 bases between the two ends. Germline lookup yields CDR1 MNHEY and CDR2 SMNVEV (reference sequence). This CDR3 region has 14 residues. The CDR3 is CASTRTGGLGGYTF. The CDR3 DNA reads TGTGCCAGCACCAGGACGGGGGGTTTGGGTGGCTACACCTTC.

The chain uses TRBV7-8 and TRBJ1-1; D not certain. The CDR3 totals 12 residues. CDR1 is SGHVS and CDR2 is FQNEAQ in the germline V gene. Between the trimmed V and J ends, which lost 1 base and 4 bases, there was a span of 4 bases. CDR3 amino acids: CASSLGATEAFF. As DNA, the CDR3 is TGTGCCAGCAGCTTAGGAGCCACTGAAGCTTTCTTT.

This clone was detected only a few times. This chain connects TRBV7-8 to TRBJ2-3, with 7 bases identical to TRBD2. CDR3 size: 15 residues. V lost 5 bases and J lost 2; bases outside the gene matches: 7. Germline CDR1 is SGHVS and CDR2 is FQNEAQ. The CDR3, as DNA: TGTGCCAGCAGCCCGCGGGGGACCACCACAGATACGCAGTATTTT. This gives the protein CASSPRGTTTDTQYF.

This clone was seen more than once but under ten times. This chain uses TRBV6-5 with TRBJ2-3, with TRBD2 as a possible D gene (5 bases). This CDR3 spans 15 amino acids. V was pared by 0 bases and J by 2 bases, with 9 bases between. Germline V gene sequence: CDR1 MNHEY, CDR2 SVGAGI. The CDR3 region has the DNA TGTGCCAGCAGTTACTCGGGGAGTCACACAGATACGCAGTATTTT. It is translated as CASSYSGSHTDTQYF.

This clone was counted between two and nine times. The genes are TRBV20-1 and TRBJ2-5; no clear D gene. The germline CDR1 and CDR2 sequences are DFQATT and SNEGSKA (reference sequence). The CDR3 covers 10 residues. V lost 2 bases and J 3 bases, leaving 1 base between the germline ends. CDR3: CSARKETQYF. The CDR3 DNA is TGCAGTGCTAGAAAAGAGACCCAGTACTTC.

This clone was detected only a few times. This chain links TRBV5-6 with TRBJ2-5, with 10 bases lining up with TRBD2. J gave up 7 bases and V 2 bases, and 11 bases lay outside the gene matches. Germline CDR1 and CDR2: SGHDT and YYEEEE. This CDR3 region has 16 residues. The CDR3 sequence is CASSLGTGLAQVTQYF. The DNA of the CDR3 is TGTGCCAGCAGCTTAGGAACGGGACTAGCGCAGGTGACCCAGTACTTC.

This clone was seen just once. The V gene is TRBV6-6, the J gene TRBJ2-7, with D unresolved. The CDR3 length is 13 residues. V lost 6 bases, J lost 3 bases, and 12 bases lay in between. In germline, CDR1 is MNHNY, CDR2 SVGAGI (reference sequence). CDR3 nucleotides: TGTGCCAGCAGGCGCCCATCCGACTACGAGCAGTACTTC. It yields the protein CASRRPSDYEQYF.